The next 9 T cell receptor beta chains were all read from a single sample in a study of T cells in Graves' hyperthyroidism and ophthalmopathy. TCR beta CDR3 regions were amplified from RNA transcripts. The HTBI set primed first-round TCR CDR3 RT-PCR. TCRdb recomputed calls from the multiplex PCR reads with MiXCR, one row per CDR3 protein. The data show 660,000 or so distinct CDR3 sequences, about 45% seen once. The sequenced sample consisted of peripheral blood or thyroid tissue (not recorded which). The source is an adult man with Graves' disease, either hyperthyroidism or ophthalmopathy (not recorded which).

The rearrangement uses TRBV7-9 and TRBJ1-4; 9 nucleotides align to TRBD1. The germline CDR1 and CDR2 sequences are SEHNR and FQNEAQ (reference sequence). The CDR3 consists of 14 residues. V shed 5 bases, J shed 8 bases, and the junction held 6 bases outside the gene matches. The CDR3 nucleotides are TGTGCCAGCAGCCTGACAGGGGGACACGAAAAACTGTTTTTT. Translating gives CASSLTGGHEKLFF. Supplemented by reference TRBV7-9 and TRBJ1-4, the full variable domain reads DTGVSQNPRHKITKRGQNVTFRCDPISEHNRLYWYRQTLGQGPEFLTYFQNEAQLEKSRLLSDRFSAERPKGSFSTLEIQRTEQGDSAMYLCASSLTGGHEKLFFGSGTQLSVL.

This clonotype has just one count. The rearrangement joins TRBV29-1 to TRBJ1-2; 8 bases are a match to TRBD1. With 7 bases clipped from V and 2 bases from J, the junction kept 9 bases outside the gene matches. This CDR3 has 14 residues. Germline CDR1 is SQVTM and CDR2 is ANQGSEA. Here the CDR3 reads CSAKRQGYNYGYTF. CDR3 nucleotides: TGCAGCGCTAAACGACAGGGGTACAACTATGGCTACACCTTC.

The chain carries TRBV7-9 and TRBJ1-4; 8 nucleotides agree with TRBD1. This CDR3 is 18 amino acids long. Losses at the gene ends were 6 bases for V and 2 bases for J; bases not matched to a gene: 14. CDR1 SEHNR and CDR2 FQNEAQ come from the germline V gene (reference sequence). This CDR3 reads CASRRTGPRGGTNEKLFF. For the CDR3, the DNA is TGTGCCAGCAGACGGACAGGGCCAAGGGGGGGCACTAATGAAAAACTGTTTTTT. The whole variable domain, filled in from reference TRBV7-9 and TRBJ1-4, reads DTGVSQNPRHKITKRGQNVTFRCDPISEHNRLYWYRQTLGQGPEFLTYFQNEAQLEKSRLLSDRFSAERPKGSFSTLEIQRTEQGDSAMYLCASRRTGPRGGTNEKLFFGSGTQLSVL.

This clonotype has just one count. This chain connects TRBV11-1 to TRBJ1-4; 8 bases map to TRBD1. V lost 2 bases to trimming and J lost 3 bases; unmatched junction nucleotides: 5. The CDR3 is 16 residues long. Germline V gives CDR1 SGHAT, CDR2 FQDESV (reference sequence). CDR3 nucleotides: TGTGCCAGCAGCTTAAGACAGGGGACGGCTAATGAAAAACTGTTTTTT. Translated, it gives CASSLRQGTANEKLFF.

The V and J genes are TRBV6-1 and TRBJ1-2; TRBD1 agrees at 10 bases. V shed 6 bases, J shed 0 bases, and the junction held 10 bases outside the gene matches. This CDR3 region has 17 residues. Germline V lookup: CDR1 MNHNS, CDR2 SASEGT. CDR3 region: CASRGTGTGDTNYGYTF. The CDR3 region has the DNA TGTGCCAGCAGAGGAACCGGGACAGGGGACACTAACTATGGCTACACCTTC.

This clonotype was seen at least ten times. DNA for the CDR3: TGTGCCAGCAGCTTACAGGGACAGGCAGTATATGGCTACACCTTC. Translated, it gives CASSLQGQAVYGYTF. This rearrangement joins TRBV7-8 to TRBJ1-2; 8 positions match TRBD1. The germline CDR1 and CDR2 sequences are SGHVS and FQNEAQ. This CDR3 contains 15 residues. V shed 2 bases, J shed 5 bases, and the junction held 7 bases outside the gene matches.

This clonotype was found a few times. J is TRBJ1-2 and V is TRBV29-1, with TRBD1 matching over 8 bases. The germline V gene encodes CDR1 SQVTM and CDR2 ANQGSEA. V lost 4 bases, J lost 3 bases, and 1 base stayed unmatched. The CDR3 runs 12 residues. Here the CDR3 reads CSVAGQDYGYTF. In DNA, the CDR3 is TGCAGCGTTGCGGGACAGGACTATGGCTACACCTTC.

This clonotype was counted once. The chain couples TRBV19 to TRBJ1-2; D is unresolved. Trimming took 3 bases from V and 8 from J, leaving 16 bases between them. Germline V gene sequence: CDR1 LNHDA, CDR2 SQIVND (reference sequence). The CDR3 has 14 amino acids. CDR3 coding DNA: TGTGCCAGTAGTATTCAGGAGGAGTTGTGGGGCTACACCTTC. Translation: CASSIQEELWGYTF.

This clonotype came up many times. V gene TRBV10-3 combines with J gene TRBJ1-1; TRBD1 might be the D (5 bases). CDR3 length: 15 residues. V lost 3 bases to trimming and J lost 5 bases, with 16 bases between them. Per germline, CDR1 ENHRY and CDR2 SYGVKD. The CDR3: CAISEGAGRGTEAFF. The CDR3 DNA reads as TGTGCCATCAGTGAAGGGGCAGGGAGGGGAACTGAAGCTTTCTTT.